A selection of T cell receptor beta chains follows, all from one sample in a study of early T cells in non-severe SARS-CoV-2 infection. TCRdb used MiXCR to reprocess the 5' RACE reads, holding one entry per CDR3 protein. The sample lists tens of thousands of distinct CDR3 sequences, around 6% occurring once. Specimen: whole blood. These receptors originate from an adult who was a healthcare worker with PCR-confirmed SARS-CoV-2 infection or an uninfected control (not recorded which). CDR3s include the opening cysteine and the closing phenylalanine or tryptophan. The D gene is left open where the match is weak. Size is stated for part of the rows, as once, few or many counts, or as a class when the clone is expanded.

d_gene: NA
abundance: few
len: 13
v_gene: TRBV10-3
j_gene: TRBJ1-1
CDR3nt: TGTGCCATCAGTGGCCGAGGGGACACTGAAGCTTTCTTT
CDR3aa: CAISGRGDTEAFF

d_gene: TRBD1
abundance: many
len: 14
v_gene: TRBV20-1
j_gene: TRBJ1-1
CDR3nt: TGCAGTGCTAACCGGGACAGCGTATACACTGAAGCTTTCTTT
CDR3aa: CSANRDSVYTEAFF

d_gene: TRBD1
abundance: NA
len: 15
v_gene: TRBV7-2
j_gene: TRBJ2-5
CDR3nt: TGTGCCAGCAGCTTAAGGGGGGACAGGGGAGAGACCCAGTACTTC
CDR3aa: CASSLRGDRGETQYF

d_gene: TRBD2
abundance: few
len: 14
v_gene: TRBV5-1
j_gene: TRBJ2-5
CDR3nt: TGCGCCAGCAGCACAACTAGCGCCCAAGAGACCCAGTACTTC
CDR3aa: CASSTTSAQETQYF

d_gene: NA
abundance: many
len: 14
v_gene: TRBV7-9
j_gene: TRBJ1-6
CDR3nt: TGTGCCAGCAGCTTGGAACAGTACAATTCACCCCTCCACTTT
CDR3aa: CASSLEQYNSPLHF

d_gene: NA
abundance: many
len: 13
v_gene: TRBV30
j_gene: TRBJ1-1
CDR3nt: TGTGCCTGGAGTGGTAGCAGGAACACTGAAGCTTTCTTT
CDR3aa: CAWSGSRNTEAFF

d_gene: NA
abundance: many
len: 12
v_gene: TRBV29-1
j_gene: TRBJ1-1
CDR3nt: TGCAGCGTTGACCGGGTGAACACTGAAGCTTTCTTT
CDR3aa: CSVDRVNTEAFF

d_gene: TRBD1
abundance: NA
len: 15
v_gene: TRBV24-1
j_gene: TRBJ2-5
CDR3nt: TGTGCCACCAGTGAACCGGGACAGGGCCAAGAGACCCAGTACTTC
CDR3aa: CATSEPGQGQETQYF

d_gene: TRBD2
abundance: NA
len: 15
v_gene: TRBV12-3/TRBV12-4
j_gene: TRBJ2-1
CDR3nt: TGTGCCAGCAGTTTAGGTGGGGGGGCCTACAATGAGCAGTTCTTC
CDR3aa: CASSLGGGAYNEQFF

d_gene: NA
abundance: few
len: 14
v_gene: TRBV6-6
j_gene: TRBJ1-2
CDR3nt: TGTGCCAGCAGTTCTCCCGACAGGTATAGGGGCTACACCTTC
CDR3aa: CASSSPDRYRGYTF

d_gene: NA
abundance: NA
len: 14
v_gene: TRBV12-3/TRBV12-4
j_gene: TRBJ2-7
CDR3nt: TGTGCCAGCAGTTTCGGACTAAGCGCCTACGAGCAGTACTTC
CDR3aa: CASSFGLSAYEQYF

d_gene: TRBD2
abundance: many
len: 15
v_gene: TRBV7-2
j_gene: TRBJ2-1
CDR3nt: TGTGCCAGCAGCTTAGTAGCGGGAACCTACAATGAGCAGTTCTTC
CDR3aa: CASSLVAGTYNEQFF

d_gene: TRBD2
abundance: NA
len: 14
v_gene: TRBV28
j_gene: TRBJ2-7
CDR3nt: TGTGCCAGCAGGTTAGCGGGAGGGACTGGGGAGCAGTACTTC
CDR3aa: CASRLAGGTGEQYF

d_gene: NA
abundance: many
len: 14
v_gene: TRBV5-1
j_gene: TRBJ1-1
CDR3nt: TGCGCCAGCAGCGTGACAGCTAAGAACACTGAAGCTTTCTTT
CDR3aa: CASSVTAKNTEAFF